The clone carrying this TCR beta chain was counted at least ten times. The missing conserved phenylalanine or tryptophan at the end of this CDR3 makes a read error likely. The DNA is left out, because the CDR3 cannot be placed on it with certainty; the CDR3 is given as TCRdb lists it. The protocol attached unique molecular identifiers to individual cDNA molecules. MiXCR, run by TCRdb on the 5' RACE reads, gives a single entry per CDR3 protein. The table shows tens of thousands of distinct CDR3 sequences, with about 8% occurring only once. This entry comes from a study of early T cells in non-severe SARS-CoV-2 infection. Overall study context: Chains were not paired, and sequencing was done on bulk RNA from unsorted whole blood.

Both ends counted, the CDR3 spans 11 residues. The V gene's germline CDR1 is MNHEY and CDR2 SVGEGT. What was sequenced was whole blood. The TCR was taken from an adult who was a healthcare worker with PCR-confirmed SARS-CoV-2 infection or an uninfected control (not recorded which). The V gene is TRBV6-2 or TRBV6-3, the J gene TRBJ2-1; the table assigns TRBD2, which was not confirmed against the DNA. The CDR3 loop reads CASSYAGRPPP.